This T cell receptor (beta chain) was captured by sequencing in a study of identical twins. With regard to this clonotype: Its antigen is not known.

The V segment lost 0 bases and the J segment 3 bases; nucleotides outside the gene matches: 3. This CDR3 spans 15 amino acids. From germline, CDR1 is SGHVS and CDR2 FNYEAQ. From the 5' RACE reads, TCRdb called clonotypes with MiXCR, one entry per CDR3 protein. The profile shows 310,000 or so distinct CDR3 sequences, roughly 8.6% of them singletons. General study points: Twin sharing of out-of-frame TCR alpha was underestimated by models in monozygotic pairs. Part of the zero-insertion signal could reflect confounding by invariant MAIT and iNKT cells. Where beta out-of-frame sequences were concerned, excess twin sharing was weaker.

This sample was also put to use in a study of yellow fever vaccine responses in identical twins. That study adds: Twin vaccine T cell responses reportedly seemed partly convergent, partly personalized.

Input material: CD8+ T cells sorted from blood. V usage is TRBV7-6 and J usage is TRBJ1-1; 8 bases fit TRBD1. The TCR was taken from a woman aged 18 to 35 in good health. The CDR3 DNA follows: TGTGCCAGCAGCTTAGCGTCAGGGGGCTACACTGAAGCTTTCTTT. Residues: CASSLASGGYTEAFF.